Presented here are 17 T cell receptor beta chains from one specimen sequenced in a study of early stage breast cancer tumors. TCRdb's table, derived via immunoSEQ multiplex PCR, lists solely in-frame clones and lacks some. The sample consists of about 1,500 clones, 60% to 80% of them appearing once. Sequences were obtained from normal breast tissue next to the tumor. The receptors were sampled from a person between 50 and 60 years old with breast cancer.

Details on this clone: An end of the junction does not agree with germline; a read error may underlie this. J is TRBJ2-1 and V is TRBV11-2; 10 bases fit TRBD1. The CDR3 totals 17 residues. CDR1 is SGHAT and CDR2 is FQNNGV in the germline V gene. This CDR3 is CASSLDSRQGAYSEQFF. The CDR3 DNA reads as TGTGCCAGCAGCTTAGATTCGCGACAGGGGGCTTACAGTGAGCAGTTCTTC.

In DNA form, the CDR3 reads TGTGCCAGCAGTGACCGAAGAGAGACCCAGTACTTC. Translating it yields CASSDRRETQYF. The chain uses TRBV6-4 and TRBJ2-5, with unresolved D. V was clipped by 2 bases and J by 4 bases, with 5 bases between them. CDR3 length equals 12 residues. CDR1 and CDR2 (germline): MRHNA, SNTAGT.

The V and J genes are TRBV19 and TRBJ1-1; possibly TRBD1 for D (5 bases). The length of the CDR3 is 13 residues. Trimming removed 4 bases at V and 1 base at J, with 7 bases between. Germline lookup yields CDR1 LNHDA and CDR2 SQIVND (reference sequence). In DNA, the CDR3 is TGTGCCAGTAGTAGGGGACCGAACACTGAAGCTTTCTTT. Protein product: CASSRGPNTEAFF.

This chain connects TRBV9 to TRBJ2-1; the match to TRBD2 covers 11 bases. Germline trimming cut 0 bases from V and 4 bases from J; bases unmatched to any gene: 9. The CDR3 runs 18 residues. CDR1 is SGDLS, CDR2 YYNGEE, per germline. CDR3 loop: CASSVGLAGGNLYNEQFF. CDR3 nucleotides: TGTGCCAGCAGCGTAGGATTAGCGGGGGGGAACCTATACAATGAGCAGTTCTTC.

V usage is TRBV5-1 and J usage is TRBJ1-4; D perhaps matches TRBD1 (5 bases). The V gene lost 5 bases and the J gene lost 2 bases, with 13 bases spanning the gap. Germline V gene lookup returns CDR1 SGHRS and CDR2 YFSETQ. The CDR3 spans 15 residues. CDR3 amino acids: CASRDGGRTNEKLFF. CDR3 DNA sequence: TGCGCCAGCAGGGACGGGGGACGGACTAATGAAAAACTGTTTTTT.

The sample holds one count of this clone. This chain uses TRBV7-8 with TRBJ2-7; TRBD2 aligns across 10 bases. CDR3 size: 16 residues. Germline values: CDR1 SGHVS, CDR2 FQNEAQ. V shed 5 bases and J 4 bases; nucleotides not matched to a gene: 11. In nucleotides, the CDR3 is TGTGCCAGCAGCACCGGGACTAGCGCCCCTTTGTACGAGCAGTACGTC. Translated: CASSTGTSAPLYEQYV.

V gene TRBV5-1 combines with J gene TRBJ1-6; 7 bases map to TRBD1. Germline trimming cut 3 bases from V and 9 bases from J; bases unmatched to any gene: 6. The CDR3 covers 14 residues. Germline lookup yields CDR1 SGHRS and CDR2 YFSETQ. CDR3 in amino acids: CASSSGTAASPLHF. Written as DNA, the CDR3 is TGCGCCAGCAGCTCCGGGACAGCCGCTTCACCCCTCCACTTT.

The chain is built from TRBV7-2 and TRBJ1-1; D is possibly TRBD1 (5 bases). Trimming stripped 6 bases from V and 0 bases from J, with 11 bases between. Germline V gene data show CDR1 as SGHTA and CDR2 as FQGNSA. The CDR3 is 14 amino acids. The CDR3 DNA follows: TGTGCCAGCAGAAGGGACGCCTTGAACACTGAAGCTTTCTTT. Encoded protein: CASRRDALNTEAFF.

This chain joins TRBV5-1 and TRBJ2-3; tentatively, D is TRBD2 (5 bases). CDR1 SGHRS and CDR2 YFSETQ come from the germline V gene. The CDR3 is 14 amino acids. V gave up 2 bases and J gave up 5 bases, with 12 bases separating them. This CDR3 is CASSFGLVVDTQYF. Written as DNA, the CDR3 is TGCGCCAGCAGCTTCGGACTGGTGGTAGATACGCAGTATTTT.

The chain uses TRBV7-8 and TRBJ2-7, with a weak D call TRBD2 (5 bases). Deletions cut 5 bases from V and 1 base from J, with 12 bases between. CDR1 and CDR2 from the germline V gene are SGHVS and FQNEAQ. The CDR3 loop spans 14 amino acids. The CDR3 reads CASSTPGSSYEQYV. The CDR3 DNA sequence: TGTGCCAGCAGCACCCCGGGAAGTTCCTACGAGCAGTACGTC.

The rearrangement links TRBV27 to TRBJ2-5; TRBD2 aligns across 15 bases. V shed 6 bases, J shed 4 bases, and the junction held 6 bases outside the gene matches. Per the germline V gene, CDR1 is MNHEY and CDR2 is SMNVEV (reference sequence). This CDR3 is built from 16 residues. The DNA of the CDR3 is TGTGCCAGCAGCTGGGGACTAGCGGGGGGTTCAGAGACCCAGTACTTC. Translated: CASSWGLAGGSETQYF.

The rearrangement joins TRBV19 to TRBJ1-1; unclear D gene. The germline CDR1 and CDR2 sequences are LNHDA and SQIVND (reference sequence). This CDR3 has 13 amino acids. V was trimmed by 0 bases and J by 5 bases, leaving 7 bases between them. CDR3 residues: CASSIDHRTEAFF. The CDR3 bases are TGTGCCAGTAGTATAGATCACAGAACTGAAGCTTTCTTT.

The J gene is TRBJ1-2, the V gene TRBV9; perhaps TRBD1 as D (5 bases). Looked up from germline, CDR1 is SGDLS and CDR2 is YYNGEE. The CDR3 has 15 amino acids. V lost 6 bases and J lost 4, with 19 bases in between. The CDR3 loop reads CASTPEGQVIYGYTF. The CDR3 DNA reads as TGTGCCAGCACCCCCGAGGGGCAGGTCATCTATGGCTACACCTTC.

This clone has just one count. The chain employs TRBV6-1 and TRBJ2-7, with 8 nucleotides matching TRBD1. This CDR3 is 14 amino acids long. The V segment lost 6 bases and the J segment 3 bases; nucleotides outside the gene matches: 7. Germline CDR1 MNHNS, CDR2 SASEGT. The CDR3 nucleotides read TGTGCCAGCAGGATAGACAGGGGAGGCTACGAGCAGTACTTC. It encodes CASRIDRGGYEQYF.

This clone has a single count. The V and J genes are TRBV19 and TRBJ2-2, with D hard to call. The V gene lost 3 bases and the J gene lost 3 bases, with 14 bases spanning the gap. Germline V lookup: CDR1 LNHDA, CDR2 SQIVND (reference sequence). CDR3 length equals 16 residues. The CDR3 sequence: CASSMSPLWDTGELFF. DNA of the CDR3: TGTGCCAGTAGTATGTCCCCTCTCTGGGACACCGGGGAGCTGTTTTTT.

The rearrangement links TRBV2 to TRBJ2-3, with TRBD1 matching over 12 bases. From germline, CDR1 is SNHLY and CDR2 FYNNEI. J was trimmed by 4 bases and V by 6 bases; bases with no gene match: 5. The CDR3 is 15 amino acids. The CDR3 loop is CASRPGQGAPDTQYF. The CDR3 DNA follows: TGTGCCAGCAGGCCGGGACAGGGGGCCCCAGATACGCAGTATTTT.

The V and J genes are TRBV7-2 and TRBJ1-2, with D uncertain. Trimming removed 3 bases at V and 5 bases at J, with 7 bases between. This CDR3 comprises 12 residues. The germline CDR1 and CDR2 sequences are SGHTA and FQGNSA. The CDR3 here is CASSFVGYGYTF. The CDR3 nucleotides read TGTGCCAGCAGCTTCGTTGGATATGGCTACACCTTC.